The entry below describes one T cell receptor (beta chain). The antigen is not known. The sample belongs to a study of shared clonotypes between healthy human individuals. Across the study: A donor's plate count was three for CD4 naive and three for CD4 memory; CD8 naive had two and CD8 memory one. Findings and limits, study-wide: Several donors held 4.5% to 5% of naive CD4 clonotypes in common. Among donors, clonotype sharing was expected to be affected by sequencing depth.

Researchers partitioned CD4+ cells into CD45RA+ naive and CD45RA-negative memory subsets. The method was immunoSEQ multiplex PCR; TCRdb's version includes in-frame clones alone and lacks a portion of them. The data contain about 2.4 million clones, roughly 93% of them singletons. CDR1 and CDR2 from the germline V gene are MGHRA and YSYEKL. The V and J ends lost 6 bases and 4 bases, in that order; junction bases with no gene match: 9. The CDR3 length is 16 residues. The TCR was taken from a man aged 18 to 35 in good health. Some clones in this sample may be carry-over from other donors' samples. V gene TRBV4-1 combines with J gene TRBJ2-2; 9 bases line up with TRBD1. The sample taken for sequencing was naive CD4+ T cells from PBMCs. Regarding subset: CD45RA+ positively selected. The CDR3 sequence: CASRIPGQGGTGELFF. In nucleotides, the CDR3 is TGCGCCAGCAGGATTCCGGGACAGGGTGGCACCGGGGAGCTGTTTTTT.